This T cell receptor beta chain was obtained from a study of relationships among human T cell subsets. Points from the study as a whole: Over 50% of CD8+ cytotoxic sequences came from clones with over 100 reads. Some CD4+CD8+ double-positive cells may remain after bead sorting. The seven subsets showed no significant differences in gene usage or CDR3 length.

In the case of this clonotype: Its target is unknown.

Semiquantitative ARM-PCR amplified T cell receptor alpha and beta CDR3 regions from mRNA. Exponential amplification used communal superprimers after tagged nested gene-specific primers in ARM-PCR. MiXCR, applied by TCRdb to the multiplex PCR reads, yields one record per CDR3 protein. There are around 15,000 distinct CDR3 sequences in the sample; about three fifths occur only once, and under 40% lies in the top ten. With 0 bases removed from V and 6 bases from J, the gap between germline ends came to 13 bases. The CDR3 is made up of 15 amino acids. Germline assignment: CDR1 SGHRS and CDR2 YFSETQ. The chain couples TRBV5-1 to TRBJ2-4; no reliable D call. This sequence originates from a man aged 35-49 years in good health. Sequencing used total T cells sorted from blood. CDR3 sequence: CASSLDSFAGNIQYF. CDR3 nucleotide sequence: TGCGCCAGCAGCTTGGACTCATTCGCTGGAAACATTCAGTACTTC.